Here is one T cell receptor (beta chain) with its context. Its matching antigen is unknown. The data were taken from a study of cytomegalovirus exposure and HLA in healthy donors. As for the study in general: An analysis done earlier identified fewer than 140 million unique TCR beta sequences from 200 million or so T cells. Study conclusions and caveats: The classifier was said to identify cytomegalovirus status with high specificity and sensitivity. Cytomegalovirus association was listed for around 170 TCR beta chains.

Trimming stripped 4 bases from V and 7 bases from J, with 17 bases between. Germline CDR1 reads SGHNT; CDR2 reads YYREEE (reference sequence). CDR3 length: 14 amino acids. The PCR was carried out with 60 Vbeta primers and 13 Jbeta primers. Some clones are missing from TCRdb's copy, which holds only in-frame ones; the method was immunoSEQ multiplex PCR. This table holds around 86,000 clones, 60% to 80% found once. The origin of this receptor is a female donor in good health and CMV-seronegative. The chain links TRBV5-4 to TRBJ1-1, with D uncertain. Material: PBMCs. CDR3 sequence (DNA): TGTGCCAGCAGCCTACCCCCTCCCGGGGATGAAGCTTTCTTT. Translating gives CASSLPPPGDEAFF.